The present T cell receptor (beta chain) was sequenced within a study of T cell responses to AZD1222 COVID-19 vaccine. This clone was recorded only once. Sequencing used immunoSEQ multiplex PCR; TCRdb keeps in-frame clones, though not all of them. The sample includes 150,000 or so clones, around 90% of them seen just once. CDR3 length: 15 amino acids. From germline, CDR1 is KGHSH and CDR2 LQKENI. V gave up 6 bases and J gave up 5 bases, with 17 bases separating them. The chain carries TRBV18 and TRBJ2-1; D gene uncertain. This clonotype originated in an adult in good health. Material: peripheral blood, obtained on day 0 of MenACWY control vaccination. The CDR3: CASSKEYTTDNEQFF. DNA for the CDR3: TGTGCCAGCTCTAAGGAATACACTACGGACAATGAGCAGTTCTTC.